These 20 T cell receptor beta chains were sequenced from one sample in a study of blood T cell repertoires in COVID-19. Sequenced by immunoSEQ multiplex PCR; TCRdb stores in-frame clones only, minus some. The data contain a few hundred thousand clones, around 90% of them singletons. The source material was peripheral blood. The receptors come from a man aged 55 to 69 who had recovered from COVID-19.

V and J are TRBV3-1 (or the pseudogene TRBV3-2) and TRBJ2-3, with TRBD2 matching 8 bases. The ends lost 1 base at V and 6 bases at J; junction bases unmatched: 9. CDR1 is LGHDT and CDR2 is YNNKEL in the germline V gene (reference sequence). There are 16 residues in the CDR3. CDR3 sequence reads: CASSQAGGPYKDTQYF. The DNA for the CDR3 is TGTGCCAGCAGCCAAGCGGGGGGGCCTTACAAGGATACGCAGTATTTT.

The genes are TRBV20-1 and TRBJ1-2; TRBD1 matches 8 bases. The germline V gene encodes CDR1 DFQATT and CDR2 SNEGSKA (reference sequence). This CDR3 has 11 amino acids. Trimming took 1 base from V and 13 from J; bases not matched to a gene: 5. CDR3 sequence (DNA): TGCAGTGCTAGAGTGGACAGGGCCATCACCTTC. This translates into CSARVDRAITF.

The chain has TRBV7-2 and TRBJ2-3; 7 nucleotides line up with TRBD2. The CDR3 sequence is 14 residues long. The V gene end was trimmed by 3 bases and the J gene end by 6 bases; junction bases not matched to a gene: 6. Germline assignment: CDR1 SGHTA and CDR2 FQGNSA. CDR3: CASSFWRGSDTQYF. Written as DNA, the CDR3 is TGTGCCAGCAGCTTTTGGCGGGGGTCCGATACGCAGTATTTT.

The chain couples TRBV6-5 to TRBJ2-2; 8 nucleotides match TRBD1. The germline gives CDR1 MNHEY, CDR2 SVGAGI. V was clipped by 10 bases and J by 3 bases; unmatched bases: 7. This CDR3 has 14 amino acids. CDR3 residues: CATKRQGHTGELFF. The CDR3 coding sequence is TGTGCCACCAAACGACAGGGGCACACCGGGGAGCTGTTTTTT.

This chain joins TRBV7-6 and TRBJ2-6; D is ambiguous. V gave up 5 bases and J gave up 0 bases, with 8 bases separating them. Germline-derived CDR1 and CDR2 are SGHVS and FNYEAQ. The CDR3 is made up of 15 amino acids. The CDR3 bases are TGTGCCAGCAGCCAAAGTAGCTCTGGGGCCAACGTCCTGACTTTC. Its translation is CASSQSSSGANVLTF. Filled out from reference TRBV7-6 and TRBJ2-6, the complete variable domain reads GAGVSQSPRYKVTKRGQDVALRCDPISGHVSLYWYRQALGQGPEFLTYFNYEAQQDKSGLPNDRFSAERPEGSISTLTIQRTEQRDSAMYRCASSQSSSGANVLTFGAGSRLTVL.

The V gene is TRBV27, the J gene TRBJ1-5; 8 nucleotides align to TRBD1. J gave up 1 base and V 6 bases, and 5 bases lay outside the gene matches. Germline values: CDR1 MNHEY, CDR2 SMNVEV (reference sequence). This CDR3 is built from 15 residues. This CDR3 is CASSQGTGSNQPQHF. As DNA, the CDR3 is TGTGCCAGCAGCCAAGGGACAGGAAGCAATCAGCCCCAGCATTTT.

This clone was detected only a few times. The rearrangement links TRBV6-1 to TRBJ1-2; D gene unclear. The germline V and J ends were trimmed by 1 base and 0 bases, with 9 bases remaining between them. CDR3 length equals 15 residues. CDR1 is MNHNS and CDR2 is SASEGT in the germline V gene. This CDR3 is CASSEDRTTNYGYTF. The CDR3 DNA reads TGTGCCAGCAGTGAAGATCGCACTACTAACTATGGCTACACCTTC.

The chain has TRBV12-3 or TRBV12-4 and TRBJ1-2, with D perhaps matching TRBD1 (6 bases). Trimming took off 5 bases at V and 8 bases at J, with 12 bases between the two ends. The CDR3 consists of 12 residues. The CDR3 DNA reads TGTGCCAGCAGTGAACAGGGTTACGGCTACACCTTC. The encoded protein is CASSEQGYGYTF.

The chain recombines TRBV9 with TRBJ2-7; 8 nucleotides agree with TRBD2. V was clipped by 2 bases and J by 5 bases; unmatched bases: 9. The CDR3 consists of 15 residues. Germline assignment: CDR1 SGDLS and CDR2 YYNGEE. The CDR3 reads CASSVSGRGADEQYF. DNA of the CDR3: TGTGCCAGCAGCGTCTCAGGGCGGGGGGCCGACGAGCAGTACTTC.

The V call is TRBV7-9, the J call TRBJ1-1; possible D gene TRBD1, 6 bases. This CDR3 region has 18 residues. Germline CDR1 SEHNR, CDR2 FQNEAQ (reference sequence). V lost 4 bases to trimming and J lost 0 bases, with 21 bases between them. The CDR3 protein is CASSSHPIQGLMNTEAFF. DNA for the CDR3: TGTGCCAGCAGCTCACACCCAATACAGGGTTTGATGAACACTGAAGCTTTCTTT.

V gene TRBV5-1 combines with J gene TRBJ2-7; D is uncertain. The germline V gene encodes CDR1 SGHRS and CDR2 YFSETQ. This CDR3 spans 13 amino acids. The germline V and J ends were trimmed by 1 base and 3 bases, with 8 bases remaining between them. CDR3 nucleotide sequence: TGCGCCAGCAGCTTGACAGCTAACTACGAGCAGTACTTC. As protein: CASSLTANYEQYF.

The V and J genes are TRBV6-5 and TRBJ1-5; D is undetermined. CDR1 and CDR2 from the germline V gene are MNHEY and SVGAGI. Trimming pared 6 bases from V and 0 bases from J, leaving 9 bases between. The CDR3 runs 14 residues. The CDR3 DNA follows: TGTGCCAGCAGGGCAGTTAATAGCAATCAGCCCCAGCATTTT. Its translation is CASRAVNSNQPQHF.

The chain recombines TRBV7-3 with TRBJ1-1; D might be TRBD1 (6 bases). The V end was cut by 4 bases, the J end by 0 bases, with 12 bases between. Germline assignment: CDR1 SGHTA and CDR2 FQGTGA. There are 15 residues in the CDR3. The CDR3 loop reads CASSSPDSMNTEAFF. CDR3 nucleotides: TGTGCCAGCAGCTCCCCGGACAGCATGAACACTGAAGCTTTCTTT. Drawing the rest from reference TRBV7-3 and TRBJ1-1, the complete variable domain is GAGVSQTPSNKVTEKGKYVELRCDPISGHTALYWYRQSLGQGPEFLIYFQGTGAADDSGLPNDRFFAVRPEGSVSTLKIQRTERGDSAVYLCASSSPDSMNTEAFFGQGTRLTVV.

The gene calls are TRBV5-1 and TRBJ2-4, with D possibly TRBD2 on 5 matching bases. CDR1 is SGHRS and CDR2 is YFSETQ in the germline V gene. There are 15 residues in the CDR3. The V gene lost 0 bases and the J gene lost 6 bases, with 13 bases spanning the gap. The CDR3 loop reads CASSLAGVDRNIQYF. CDR3 nucleotides: TGCGCCAGCAGCTTGGCCGGGGTTGATAGAAACATTCAGTACTTC.

This sequence joins TRBV23-1 and TRBJ2-7, with 8 bases matching TRBD1. TRBV23-1 is known as an ORF, though its function is uncertain. V dropped 8 bases and J dropped 2; count of bases not matched to a gene: 2. This CDR3 region has 12 residues. DNA for the CDR3: TGCGCCAGCGACAGGGGCACCTACGAGCAGTACTTC. Translation gives CASDRGTYEQYF.

The rearrangement uses TRBV29-1 and TRBJ1-1; no firm D call. CDR1 is SQVTM and CDR2 is ANQGSEA in the germline V gene. Trimming removed 3 bases at V and 3 bases at J, with 5 bases between. The CDR3 contains 11 residues. The CDR3 protein is CSVDGDTEAFF. The CDR3, as DNA: TGCAGCGTTGATGGAGACACTGAAGCTTTCTTT.

This chain connects TRBV6-5 to TRBJ2-6, with D unclear. This CDR3 contains 14 residues. CDR1 and CDR2 (germline): MNHEY, SVGAGI. V lost 5 bases to trimming and J lost 0 bases, with 5 bases between them. CDR3 nucleotides: TGTGCCAGCAGTCCCAGCTCTGGGGCCAACGTCCTGACTTTC. Its protein is CASSPSSGANVLTF.

This clone was seen just once. The rearrangement joins TRBV9 to TRBJ1-4; 10 bases are shared with TRBD1. The germline V gene encodes CDR1 SGDLS and CDR2 YYNGEE. Trimming at V came to 4 bases and at J to 0 bases, leaving 3 bases not matched to a gene. This CDR3 is built from 16 residues. The CDR3 loop reads CASSLGTGATNEKLFF. CDR3 nucleotides: TGTGCCAGCAGCCTCGGGACAGGGGCAACTAATGAAAAACTGTTTTTT.

The J gene is TRBJ1-5, the V gene TRBV30; 9 bases match TRBD1. The CDR3 is 13 residues long. Losses at the gene ends were 2 bases for V and 7 bases for J; bases not matched to a gene: 3. The germline CDR1 and CDR2 sequences are GTSNPN and SVGIG (reference sequence). The CDR3 region is CAWSLTGGQPQHF. The CDR3 DNA sequence: TGTGCCTGGAGTTTAACAGGGGGCCAGCCCCAGCATTTT.

This chain uses TRBV19 with TRBJ2-1; TRBD2 matches at 13 bases. CDR3 length: 17 amino acids. Germline assignment: CDR1 LNHDA and CDR2 SQIVND (reference sequence). With V trimmed by 8 bases and J by 0 bases, 7 bases remained unmatched. CDR3 residues: CASVGLAGRSSYNEQFF. Here the CDR3 DNA reads TGTGCCAGTGTGGGACTAGCGGGGAGAAGCTCCTACAATGAGCAGTTCTTC.